The T cell receptor (beta chain) under discussion was sequenced for a study of cytomegalovirus exposure and HLA in healthy donors. Overall study: Prior work identified more than 90 million unique TCR beta sequences in roughly 180 million T cells. General study points: Earlier analysis found most TCR beta V segments productive about 90% or about 30% of the time.

Per germline, CDR1 MNHEY and CDR2 SMNVEV (reference sequence). The CDR3 contains 14 residues. V dropped 4 bases and J dropped 4; count of bases not matched to a gene: 6. This clone was observed a single time. Its antigen is undetermined. PCR used 60 Vbeta primers and 13 Jbeta primers. In the authors' workflow: As a later analysis found, there were approximately 80 million unique TCR beta chains, of which roughly 11 million were shared. TCRdb's table, derived via immunoSEQ multiplex PCR, lists solely in-frame clones and lacks some. V and J calls and clone size are those listed in that table; D and trimming were worked out from the DNA. The repertoire holds about 170,000 clones, less than 90% seen once, with 0.38% in the top ten.

The sample taken for sequencing was PBMCs. The clonotype was recovered from a boy younger than 10 in good health and CMV-seronegative. V usage is TRBV27 and J usage is TRBJ2-7; the match to TRBD2 covers 8 bases. DNA of the CDR3: TGTGCCAGCAGTTCTGGGGCTAGCGGGTACGAGCAGTACTTC. Translation gives CASSSGASGYEQYF.